This T cell receptor (beta chain) stems from a study of shared clonotypes between healthy human individuals (TCRdb year 2020). At the level of the whole study: A couple of women and three men aged 18 to 49 years were included in the cohort. For each donor, CD4 naive and CD4 memory were each run on three plates, CD8 naive on two plates, and CD8 memory on one plate. To estimate repertoire size and how much clonotypes are shared between individuals, the study performed deep sequencing of blood TCR repertoires from a few healthy adults. To increase sequencing depth and limit assay-specific biases, TCR repertoire library preparation and sequencing were carried out by different laboratories using diverse techniques. Leukapheresis yielded between about 0.94 and 8.9 billion PBMCs per donor. Broad study findings and their caveats: Because the study included only a small number of donors, the genetic and exposure-history diversity represented was limited. Clonotypes shared by all four sorted-subset donors showed higher generation probabilities than non-shared clonotypes. Even with the large sequencing depth, rarefaction of the sorted-subset datasets indicated that sequencing was incomplete. Based on pairwise subsampling, the degree of clonotype sharing among donors was expected to be affected by sequencing depth. Larger estimated clonotype richness was generally found for naive subsets than for memory subsets. About 4.5% of naive CD4, 3.5% of naive CD8, 2.3% of memory CD4, and 0.35% to 0.5% of memory CD8 clonotypes were shared across a few donors. Sampling was restricted to blood, and TCR repertoires in tissue are likely to differ from TCR repertoires in blood.

Using the deep immunoSEQ assay, TCR CDR3 regions were amplified from genomic DNA by multiplex PCR. For each cell subset, the extracted genomic DNA was distributed evenly across all wells of several immunoSEQ 96-well plates, and each plate served as one replicate. For sorted subsets, around 200 ng genomic DNA, equal to tens of thousands of T cell genomes, was loaded into each replicate PCR. Purified libraries were quantified with a Qubit 3.0 fluorometer, sized on a Bioanalyzer 2100, and re-quantified with the KAPA Library Quantification kit. Every immunoSEQ 96-well plate was sequenced on a separate single-read 150-cycle Illumina NextSeq 550 flow cell. Per the source publication's procedure: The immunoSEQ output contained only junctional sequences without quality scores, so filtering could not match that applied to full-length reads. To assign V/J genes and CDR3, sequences were annotated against IMGT germline references using PyIR, a Python wrapper for IgBLAST v1.9. Reads with weak V/J assignments (E-value above 1e-6), missing CDR3, stop codons, out-of-frame junctions, or ambiguous translated residues were removed. V3J clonotypes were defined as sequences sharing an identical inferred V gene, J gene, and CDR3 amino acid sequence. Percentage overlap between repertoires was calculated by dividing the number of shared unique clonotypes by the size of the smaller repertoire. Richness of each repertoire was evaluated using RTK rarefaction, the Chao1 estimator, and Recon v2.1 estimates of unobserved clonotypes. Generation probabilities for all TCRbeta clonotypes obtained by the gDNA method from a few donors were computed using OLGA. As stored in TCRdb, this immuneACCESS dataset retains in-frame rearrangements with V and J assigned. A fraction of the clones does not appear; measured against another copy, unresolved V genes explain less than half of the discrepancy, and the remainder lacks a known reason. The V and J calls and clone size are taken from that table; D and trimming were inferred from the DNA. The sample table lists a few million clones, under 95% of them with a count of one. The ten most abundant clones make up around 0.38% of the sample.

The germline V gene (reference sequence) specifies LNHDA as CDR1 and SQIVND as CDR2. V is clipped by 8 bases and J by 0 bases, and the sequence between their germline boundaries is 10 bases long. Spanning cysteine to phenylalanine, the CDR3 consists of 14 amino acids. Only CDR3 DNA is held: 42 bases, read in frame from base 1. Donors were healthy HIV-negative adults with no recently reported acute infections or vaccinations. Only Caucasian adults living in Nashville, Tennessee, USA were represented among the donors. Magnetic negative selection was used to enrich CD4+ T cells, after which naive cells were positively selected on CD45RA and the negative fraction became the memory subset. Blood was obtained by leukapheresis, after which PBMCs were separated by Ficoll-Histopaque density gradient centrifugation and cryopreserved in liquid nitrogen vapor phase. Purity and quantity of every magnetically sorted T cell population were checked by analytical flow cytometry. From each sorted fraction, genomic DNA was isolated and quantified by UV absorbance on a Nanodrop 2000c.

As for this clone: The target of this receptor is not known. Per-nucleotide qualities are absent, and no much larger clonotype sits a single base away.

The TCR sequence derives from a man younger than 35 in good health. Some clones in this sample may be carry-over from other donors' samples. Specimen: naive CD4+ T cells from PBMCs. Explained via the paper, the cell subset or site label denotes: CD45RA+ positively selected. This chain joins TRBV19 to TRBJ2-2; the D gene assignment is ambiguous. DNA sequence: TGTGCCAGTGGCCGGACGGCGAACACCGGGGAGCTGTTTTTT. It translates to CASGRTANTGELFF.